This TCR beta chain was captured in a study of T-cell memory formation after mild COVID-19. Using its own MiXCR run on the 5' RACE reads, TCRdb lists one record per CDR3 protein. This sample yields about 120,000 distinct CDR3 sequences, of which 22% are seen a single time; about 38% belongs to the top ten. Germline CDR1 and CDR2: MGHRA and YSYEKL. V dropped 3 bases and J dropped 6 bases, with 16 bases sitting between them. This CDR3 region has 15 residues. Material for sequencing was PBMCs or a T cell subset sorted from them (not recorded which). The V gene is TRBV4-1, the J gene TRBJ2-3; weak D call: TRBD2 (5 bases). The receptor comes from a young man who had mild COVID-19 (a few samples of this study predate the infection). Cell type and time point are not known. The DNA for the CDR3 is TGCGCCAGCAGCCAGGTCGGACTCCTCGCCGATACGCAGTATTTT. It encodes CASSQVGLLADTQYF.